This T cell receptor (beta chain) was profiled in a study of T cell repertoires in cytomegalovirus infection. Study summary: Recently identified HLA-C-restricted CMV epitopes were among the peptides used.

Findings of the study overall: Cumulative frequency of public TCR beta families picked out carriers of CMV plus the relevant HLA. HLA-C-restricted, CMV-specific TCR beta clonotypes were dominant ex vivo.

This clonotype was picked up a small number of times. No antigen is known for it. CDR1 is SGHNT and CDR2 is YYREEE in the germline V gene (reference sequence). The V and J ends lost 2 bases and 6 bases, in that order; junction bases with no gene match: 11. The CDR3 is 17 amino acids. TCRdb re-derived calls from the reads in MiXCR, one entry per CDR3 protein. The data contain roughly 500,000 distinct CDR3 sequences, roughly a third of them singletons. The sequence came from a human donor in good health (CMV status not recorded). Some clones in this sample may be carry-over from other donors' samples. This chain links TRBV5-4 with TRBJ2-3; 11 bases match TRBD2. Here the sequenced sample was cultured PBMCs, taken from culture after CMV antigen stimulation. The CDR3 here is CASSFVGTSGSADTQYF. DNA for the CDR3: TGTGCCAGCAGCTTTGTGGGAACTAGCGGGAGTGCGGATACGCAGTATTTT.